The source of this T cell receptor beta chain is a study of blood T cell repertoires in COVID-19. Study context: Spain, Italy and the United States supplied samples that represented acute and convalescent COVID-19.

TCRdb's table, derived via immunoSEQ multiplex PCR, lists solely in-frame clones and lacks some. Among tens of thousands of clones, roughly 85% were seen once, and the ten largest hold roughly 30%. From germline, CDR1 is DFQATT and CDR2 SNEGSKA (reference sequence). V lost 3 bases and J lost 5; bases outside the gene matches: 9. The CDR3 has 16 amino acids. Sequences were obtained from peripheral blood. This receptor was taken from a man aged 50-59 years with active or convalescent COVID-19. This chain links TRBV20-1 with TRBJ2-1, with 11 bases lining up with TRBD2. As DNA, the CDR3 is TGCAGTGCTAGTTCACTAGCGGGAGTAAGCCACAATGAGCAGTTCTTC. This sequence encodes CSASSLAGVSHNEQFF.